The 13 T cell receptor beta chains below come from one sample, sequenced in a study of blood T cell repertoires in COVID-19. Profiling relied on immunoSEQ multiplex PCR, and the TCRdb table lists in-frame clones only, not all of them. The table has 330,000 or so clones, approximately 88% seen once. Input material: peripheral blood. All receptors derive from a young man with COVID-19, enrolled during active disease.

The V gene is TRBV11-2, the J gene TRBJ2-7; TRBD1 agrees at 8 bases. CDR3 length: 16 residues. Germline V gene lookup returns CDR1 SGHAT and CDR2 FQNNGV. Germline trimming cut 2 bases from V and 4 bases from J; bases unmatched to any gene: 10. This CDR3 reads CASSLRQGLNRYEQYF. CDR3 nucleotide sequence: TGTGCCAGCAGCTTAAGACAGGGGTTAAACAGGTACGAGCAGTACTTC.

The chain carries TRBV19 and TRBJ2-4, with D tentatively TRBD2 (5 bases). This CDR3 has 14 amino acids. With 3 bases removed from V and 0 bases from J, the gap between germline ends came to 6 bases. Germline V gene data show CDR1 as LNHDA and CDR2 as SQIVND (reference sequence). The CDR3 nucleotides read TGTGCCAGTAGTATTGGACTAGCCAAAAACATTCAGTACTTC. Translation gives CASSIGLAKNIQYF.

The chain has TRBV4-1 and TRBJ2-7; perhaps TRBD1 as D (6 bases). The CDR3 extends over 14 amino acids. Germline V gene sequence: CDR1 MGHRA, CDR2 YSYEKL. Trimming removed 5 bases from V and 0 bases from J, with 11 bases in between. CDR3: CASSKRTDSYEQYF. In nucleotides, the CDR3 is TGCGCCAGCAGCAAACGGACAGACTCCTACGAGCAGTACTTC.

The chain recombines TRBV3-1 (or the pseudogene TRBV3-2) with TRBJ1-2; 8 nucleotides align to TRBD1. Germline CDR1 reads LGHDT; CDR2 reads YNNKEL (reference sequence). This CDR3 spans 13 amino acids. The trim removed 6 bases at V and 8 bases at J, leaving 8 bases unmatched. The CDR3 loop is CASRRGQGSGYTF. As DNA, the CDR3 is TGTGCCAGCAGACGCGGACAGGGAAGCGGCTACACCTTC.

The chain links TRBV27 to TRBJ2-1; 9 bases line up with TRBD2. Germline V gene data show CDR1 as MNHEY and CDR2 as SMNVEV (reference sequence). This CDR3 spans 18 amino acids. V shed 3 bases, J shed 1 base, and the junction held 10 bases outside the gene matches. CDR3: CASSFVAGGPASYNEQFF. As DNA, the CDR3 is TGTGCCAGCAGTTTTGTGGCGGGAGGGCCCGCTTCCTACAATGAGCAGTTCTTC.

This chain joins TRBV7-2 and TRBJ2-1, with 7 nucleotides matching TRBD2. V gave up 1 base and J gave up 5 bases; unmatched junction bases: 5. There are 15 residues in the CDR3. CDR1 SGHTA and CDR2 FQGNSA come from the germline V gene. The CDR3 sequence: CASSLVRGTNNEQFF. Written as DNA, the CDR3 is TGTGCCAGCAGCTTAGTGCGGGGGACTAACAATGAGCAGTTCTTC.

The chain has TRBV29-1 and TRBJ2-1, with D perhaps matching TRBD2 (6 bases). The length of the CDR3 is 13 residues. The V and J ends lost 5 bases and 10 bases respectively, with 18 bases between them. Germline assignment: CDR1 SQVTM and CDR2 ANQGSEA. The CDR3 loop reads CSVQLAGRGEQFF. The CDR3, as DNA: TGCAGCGTTCAACTAGCCGGCCGGGGAGAGCAGTTCTTC.

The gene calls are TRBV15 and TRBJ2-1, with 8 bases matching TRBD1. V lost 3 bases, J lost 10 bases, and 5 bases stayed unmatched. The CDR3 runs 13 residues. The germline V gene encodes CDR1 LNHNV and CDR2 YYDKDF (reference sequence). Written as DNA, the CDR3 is TGTGCCACCAGCAGGTCAGGGGGCCTGGAGCAGTTCTTC. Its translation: CATSRSGGLEQFF.

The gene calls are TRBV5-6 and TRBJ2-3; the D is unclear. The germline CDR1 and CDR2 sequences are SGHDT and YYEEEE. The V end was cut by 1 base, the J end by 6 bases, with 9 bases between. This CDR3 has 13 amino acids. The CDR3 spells CASSLSFRDTQYF. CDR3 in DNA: TGTGCCAGCAGCTTGAGTTTCAGGGATACGCAGTATTTT.

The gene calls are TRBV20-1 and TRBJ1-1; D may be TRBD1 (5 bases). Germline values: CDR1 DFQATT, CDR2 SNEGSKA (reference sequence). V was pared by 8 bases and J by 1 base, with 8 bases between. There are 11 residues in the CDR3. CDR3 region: CSLRENTEAFF. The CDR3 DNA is TGCAGTCTCAGGGAGAACACTGAAGCTTTCTTT.

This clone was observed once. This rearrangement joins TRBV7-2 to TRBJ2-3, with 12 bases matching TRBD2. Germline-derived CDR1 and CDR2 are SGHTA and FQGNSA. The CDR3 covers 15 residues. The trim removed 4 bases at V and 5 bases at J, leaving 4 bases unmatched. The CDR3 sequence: CASSSRLAGVDTQYF. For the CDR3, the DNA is TGTGCCAGCAGCTCTAGACTAGCGGGGGTAGATACGCAGTATTTT.

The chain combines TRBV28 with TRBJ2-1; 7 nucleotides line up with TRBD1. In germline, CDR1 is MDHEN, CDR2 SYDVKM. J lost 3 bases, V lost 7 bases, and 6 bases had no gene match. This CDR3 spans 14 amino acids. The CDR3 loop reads CASMLTGIYNEQFF. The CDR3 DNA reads TGTGCCAGCATGTTGACAGGGATCTACAATGAGCAGTTCTTC. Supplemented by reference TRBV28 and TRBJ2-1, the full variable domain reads DVKVTQSSRYLVKRTGEKVFLECVQDMDHENMFWYRQDPGLGLRLIYFSYDVKMKEKGDIPEGYSVSREKKERFSLILESASTNQTSMYLCASMLTGIYNEQFFGPGTRLTVL.

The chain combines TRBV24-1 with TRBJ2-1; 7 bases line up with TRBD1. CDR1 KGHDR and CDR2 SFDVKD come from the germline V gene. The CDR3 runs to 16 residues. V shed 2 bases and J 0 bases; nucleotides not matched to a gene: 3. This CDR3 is CATSDWGQSSYNEQFF. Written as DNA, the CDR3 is TGTGCCACCAGTGATTGGGGACAGAGCTCCTACAATGAGCAGTTCTTC.